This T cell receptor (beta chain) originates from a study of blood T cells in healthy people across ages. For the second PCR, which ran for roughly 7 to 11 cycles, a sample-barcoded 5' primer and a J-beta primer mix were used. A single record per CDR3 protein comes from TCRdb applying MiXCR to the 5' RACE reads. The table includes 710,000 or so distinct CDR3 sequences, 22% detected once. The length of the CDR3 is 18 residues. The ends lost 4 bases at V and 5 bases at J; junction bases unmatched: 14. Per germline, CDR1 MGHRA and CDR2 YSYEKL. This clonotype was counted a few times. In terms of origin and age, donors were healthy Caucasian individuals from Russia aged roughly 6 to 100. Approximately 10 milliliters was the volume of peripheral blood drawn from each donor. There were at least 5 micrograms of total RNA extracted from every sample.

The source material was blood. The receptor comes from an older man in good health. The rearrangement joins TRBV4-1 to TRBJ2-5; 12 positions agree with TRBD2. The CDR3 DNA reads TGCGCCAGCAGCCGAGGCCTTGGACTAGCGGGATCGTATGAGACCCAGTACTTC. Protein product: CASSRGLGLAGSYETQYF.